These T cell receptor beta chains were read from a single sample in a study of Graves' ophthalmopathy and Graves' hyperthyroidism. One entry per CDR3 protein, called by TCRdb with MiXCR from the multiplex PCR reads. The profile shows over 150,000 distinct CDR3 sequences, less than 45% of them singletons. Specimen: peripheral blood. Source of these receptors: a woman in her forties with Graves' ophthalmopathy. Each CDR3 is given with its conserved first and last residue. The D gene is left open where the match is weak. The size of a clone is reported for some rows only, either as once, few or many, or as a class for expanded clones.

clone_size	d_call	v_call	j_call	cdr3_aa	cdr3_nt
many	TRBD2	TRBV19	TRBJ2-5	CATHLGTSMQTQYF	TGTGCCACCCACCTCGGGACTAGCATGCAGACCCAGTACTTC
many	TRBD2	TRBV10-3	TRBJ2-7	CAISAGTSGGTRSYEQYF	TGTGCCATCAGCGCCGGGACTAGCGGGGGGACGAGGTCCTACGAGCAGTACTTC
many	-	TRBV6-5	TRBJ1-1	CASSYSFRGNTEAFF	TGTGCCAGCAGTTACTCGTTCAGGGGGAACACTGAAGCTTTCTTT
many	TRBD1	TRBV12-3/TRBV12-4	TRBJ1-2	CASSRILDRGRNGYTF	TGTGCCAGCAGCCGTATCTTGGACAGGGGGCGAAATGGCTACACCTTC
-	-	TRBV7-2	TRBJ1-1	CASSLGMGNTEAFF	TGTGCCAGCAGCTTAGGGATGGGTAACACTGAAGCTTTCTTT
many	-	TRBV5-1	TRBJ1-1	CASSLGSGRMNTEAFF	TGCGCCAGCAGCTTAGGCAGCGGACGGATGAACACTGAAGCTTTCTTT
-	TRBD1	TRBV7-9	TRBJ1-1	CASSPMDRRGTEAFF	TGTGCCAGCAGCCCGATGGACAGGCGGGGCACTGAAGCTTTCTTT
-	TRBD1	TRBV6-1	TRBJ2-7	CASSEWTGAEQYF	TGTGCCAGCAGTGAATGGACAGGGGCCGAGCAGTACTTC
many	-	TRBV3-1	TRBJ1-1	CASSQGVQAAEAFF	TGTGCCAGCAGCCAAGGGGTTCAGGCTGCTGAAGCTTTCTTT
many	-	TRBV29-1	TRBJ1-2	CSVDQLGLRQGYGYTF	TGCAGCGTTGACCAGCTCGGGCTCAGGCAGGGCTATGGCTACACCTTC
few	-	TRBV7-2	TRBJ2-5	CASSLGSARGETQYF	TGTGCCAGCAGCTTAGGGTCAGCCCGAGGGGAGACCCAGTACTTC
-	-	TRBV12-3/TRBV12-4	TRBJ2-4	CASSLAGAKNIQYF	TGTGCCAGCAGTTTAGCCGGAGCCAAAAACATTCAGTACTTC
many	TRBD1	TRBV18	TRBJ1-1	CASSPPSGQGAFF	TGTGCCAGCTCACCACCGTCCGGACAGGGAGCTTTCTTT
many	-	TRBV7-2	TRBJ1-5	CASSKTGYSNQPQHF	TGTGCCAGCAGCAAGACAGGTTATAGCAATCAGCCCCAGCATTTT
-	-	TRBV30	TRBJ2-5	CAWKHSQETQYF	TGTGCCTGGAAGCACAGCCAAGAGACCCAGTACTTC
few	TRBD2	TRBV12-3/TRBV12-4	TRBJ2-7	CASSFGLDAYEQYF	TGTGCCAGCAGTTTCGGACTAGACGCCTACGAGCAGTACTTC
many	TRBD1	TRBV11-2	TRBJ2-6	CASSFTGGTGANVLTF	TGTGCCAGCAGCTTTACAGGGGGCACTGGGGCCAACGTCCTGACTTTC
-	TRBD2	TRBV6-2/TRBV6-3	TRBJ2-5	CASGLAGDLQETQYF	TGTGCCAGTGGACTAGCGGGAGACCTCCAAGAGACCCAGTACTTC
-	-	TRBV28	TRBJ2-5	CASSLWRVRETQYF	TGTGCCAGCAGTTTATGGAGGGTCAGGGAGACCCAGTACTTC
-	-	TRBV30	TRBJ1-2	CAWIRRGEGGYTF	TGTGCCTGGATTCGACGGGGTGAGGGTGGCTACACCTTC
many	-	TRBV18	TRBJ2-7	CASSPSDPYEQYF	TGTGCCAGCTCACCATCAGATCCCTACGAGCAGTACTTC
-	TRBD2	TRBV15	TRBJ2-7	CATSFGLAGVGEQYF	TGTGCCACCAGCTTCGGACTAGCGGGAGTTGGCGAGCAGTACTTC
many	TRBD1	TRBV6-5	TRBJ2-7	CASSYLVQGAREQYF	TGTGCCAGCAGTTACTTAGTACAGGGGGCTAGAGAGCAGTACTTC
many	-	TRBV7-8	TRBJ2-2	CASSLGLWAGELFF	TGTGCCAGCAGCTTGGGTTTGTGGGCCGGGGAGCTGTTTTTT
many	TRBD1	TRBV20-1	TRBJ1-2	CSADREGADYGYTF	TGCAGTGCGGACAGGGAGGGTGCGGACTATGGCTACACCTTC
many	-	TRBV9	TRBJ2-5	CASSSGGQETQYF	TGTGCCAGCAGCTCCGGAGGTCAAGAGACCCAGTACTTC
many	TRBD1	TRBV15	TRBJ1-1	CATSRDKGAGNTEAFF	TGTGCCACCAGCAGAGATAAGGGGGCAGGTAACACTGAAGCTTTCTTT
-	-	TRBV12-3/TRBV12-4	TRBJ1-5	CASSPGPRGNQPQHF	TGTGCCAGCAGTCCTGGTCCACGAGGAAATCAGCCCCAGCATTTT
many	-	TRBV28	TRBJ1-3	CASRDCHSGNTIYF	TGTGCCAGCAGAGACTGCCACTCTGGAAACACCATATATTTT
many	-	TRBV6-2/TRBV6-3	TRBJ1-2	CASSSVSWNYGYTF	TGTGCCAGCAGTTCGGTGTCGTGGAACTATGGCTACACCTTC
many	TRBD1	TRBV28	TRBJ1-2	CASTRTGVLYYGYTF	TGTGCCAGCACTCGGACAGGAGTTCTTTACTATGGCTACACCTTC
-	-	TRBV28	TRBJ1-2	CASSSGGEIYGYTF	TGTGCCAGCAGTTCCGGTGGTGAAATCTATGGCTACACCTTC
-	TRBD1	TRBV5-6	TRBJ1-5	CAASYPGGISNQPQHF	TGTGCCGCCAGCTACCCAGGGGGCATTAGCAATCAGCCCCAGCATTTT
many	-	TRBV7-2	TRBJ2-3	CASSLAEYTDTQYF	TGTGCCAGCAGCTTGGCGGAGTACACAGATACGCAGTATTTT
-	-	TRBV7-8	TRBJ2-7	CASSFPGEQYF	TGTGCCAGCAGCTTCCCCGGGGAGCAGTACTTC
once	-	TRBV20-1	TRBJ2-6	CSAPGTNVPTF	TGCAGTGCCCCTGGGACCAACGTCCCGACTTTC
many	TRBD1	TRBV27	TRBJ1-1	CASSLGQGTTEAFF	TGTGCCAGCAGTTTGGGACAGGGAACCACTGAAGCTTTCTTT
many	-	TRBV20-1	TRBJ2-7	CSARHGSDEQYF	TGCAGTGCTAGACATGGTAGCGACGAGCAGTACTTC
many	TRBD2	TRBV5-4	TRBJ2-2	CASSLPSGGISGELFF	TGTGCCAGCAGCTTGCCTAGCGGGGGGATTTCCGGGGAGCTGTTTTTT
-	TRBD2	TRBV27	TRBJ2-5	CASSKLADLQETQYF	TGTGCCAGCAGTAAACTAGCGGATCTCCAAGAGACCCAGTACTTC
-	TRBD1	TRBV28	TRBJ2-7	CASSSPDRVGEQYF	TGTGCCAGCAGTTCCCCCGACAGGGTAGGGGAGCAGTACTTC
many	-	TRBV29-1	TRBJ2-5	CSVVQRGHYQETQYF	TGCAGCGTTGTCCAACGAGGACATTACCAAGAGACCCAGTACTTC
few	TRBD2	TRBV3-1	TRBJ2-4	CASSPRLAGGMFNIQYF	TGTGCCAGCAGCCCCCGACTAGCGGGGGGGATGTTTAACATTCAGTACTTC
-	TRBD1	TRBV12-3/TRBV12-4	TRBJ1-2	CASTLGQGAGGGYTF	TGTGCCAGCACTCTAGGACAGGGGGCTGGAGGGGGCTACACCTTC
few	TRBD2	TRBV6-5	TRBJ2-5	CASSYGAGASETQYF	TGTGCCAGCAGTTATGGGGCGGGAGCATCAGAGACCCAGTACTTC
large	TRBD1	TRBV7-2	TRBJ1-1	CASSNPGTGWATEAFF	TGTGCCAGCAGCAACCCCGGGACAGGGTGGGCCACTGAAGCTTTCTTT
-	-	TRBV11-2	TRBJ2-5	CASSLAREETQYF	TGTGCCAGCAGCCTAGCGAGAGAAGAGACCCAGTACTTC
many	-	TRBV12-3/TRBV12-4	TRBJ1-5	CASSLLYRDNQPQHF	TGTGCCAGCAGTTTACTCTACAGGGATAATCAGCCCCAGCATTTT
-	-	TRBV24-1	TRBJ1-1	CATSDRRGSAEAFF	TGTGCCACCAGTGATCGGCGGGGTAGTGCTGAAGCTTTCTTT
many	-	TRBV19	TRBJ2-2	CASSIVKGNTGELFF	TGTGCCAGTAGTATAGTGAAGGGAAACACCGGGGAGCTGTTTTTT
many	-	TRBV3-1	TRBJ2-7	CASSQVSYEQYF	TGTGCCAGCAGCCAAGTCTCCTACGAGCAGTACTTC
-	-	TRBV24-1	TRBJ2-7	CATSDAGADYEQYF	TGTGCCACCAGTGATGCCGGGGCGGACTACGAGCAGTACTTC
-	-	TRBV6-2/TRBV6-3	TRBJ1-1	CASRGDIPMNTEAFF	TGTGCCAGCCGGGGGGACATCCCCATGAACACTGAAGCTTTCTTT
many	-	TRBV6-5	TRBJ1-1	CASSIGNTEAFF	TGTGCCAGCAGTATCGGGAACACTGAAGCTTTCTTT
-	-	TRBV7-2	TRBJ2-5	CASSPRALKTGETQYF	TGTGCCAGCAGCCCCCGGGCCCTCAAAACGGGGGAGACCCAGTACTTC